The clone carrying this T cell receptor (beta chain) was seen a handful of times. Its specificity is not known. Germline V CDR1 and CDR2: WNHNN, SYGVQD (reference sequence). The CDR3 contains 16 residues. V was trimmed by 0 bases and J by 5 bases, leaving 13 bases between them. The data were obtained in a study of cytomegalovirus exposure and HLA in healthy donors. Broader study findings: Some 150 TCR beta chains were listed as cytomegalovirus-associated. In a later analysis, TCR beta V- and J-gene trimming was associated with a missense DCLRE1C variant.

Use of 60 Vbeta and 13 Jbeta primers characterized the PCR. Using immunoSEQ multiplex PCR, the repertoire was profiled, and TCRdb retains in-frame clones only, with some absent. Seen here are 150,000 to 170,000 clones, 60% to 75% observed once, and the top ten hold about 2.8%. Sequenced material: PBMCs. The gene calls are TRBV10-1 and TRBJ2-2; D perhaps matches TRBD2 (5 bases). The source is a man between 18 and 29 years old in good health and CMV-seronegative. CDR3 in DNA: TGCGCCAGCAGTGAGTCGTCGGGGTATGGGACCGGGGAGCTGTTTTTT. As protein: CASSESSGYGTGELFF.